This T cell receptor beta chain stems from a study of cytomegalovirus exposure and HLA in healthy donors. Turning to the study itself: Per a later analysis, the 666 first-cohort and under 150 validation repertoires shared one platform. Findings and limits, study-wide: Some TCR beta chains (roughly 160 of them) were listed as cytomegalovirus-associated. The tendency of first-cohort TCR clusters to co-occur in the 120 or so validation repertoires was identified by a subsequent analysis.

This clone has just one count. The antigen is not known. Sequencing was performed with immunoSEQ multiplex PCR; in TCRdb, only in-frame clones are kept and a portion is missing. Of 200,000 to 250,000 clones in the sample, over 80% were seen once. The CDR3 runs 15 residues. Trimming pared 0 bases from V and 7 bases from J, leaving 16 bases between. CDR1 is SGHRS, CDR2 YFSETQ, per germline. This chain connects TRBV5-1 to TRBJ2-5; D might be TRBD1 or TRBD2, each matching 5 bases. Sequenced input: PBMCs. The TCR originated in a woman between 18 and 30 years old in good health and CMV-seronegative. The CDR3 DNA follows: TGCGCCAGCAGCTTGGAAGGGCCCTCGAGGGGGACCCAGTACTTC. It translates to CASSLEGPSRGTQYF.